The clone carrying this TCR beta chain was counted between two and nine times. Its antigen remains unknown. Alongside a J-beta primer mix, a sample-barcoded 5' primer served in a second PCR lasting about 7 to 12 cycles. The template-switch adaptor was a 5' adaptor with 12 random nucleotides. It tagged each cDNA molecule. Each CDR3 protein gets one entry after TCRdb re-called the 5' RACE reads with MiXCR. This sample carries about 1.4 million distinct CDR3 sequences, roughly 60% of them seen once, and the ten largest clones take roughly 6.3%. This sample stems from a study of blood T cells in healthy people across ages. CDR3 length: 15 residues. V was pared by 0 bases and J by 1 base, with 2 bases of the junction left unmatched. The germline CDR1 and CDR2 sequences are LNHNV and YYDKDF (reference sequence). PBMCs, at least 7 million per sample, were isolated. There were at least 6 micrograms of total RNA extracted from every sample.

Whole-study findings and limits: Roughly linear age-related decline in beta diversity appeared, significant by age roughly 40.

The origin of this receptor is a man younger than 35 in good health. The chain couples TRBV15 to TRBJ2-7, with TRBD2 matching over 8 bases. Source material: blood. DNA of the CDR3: TGTGCCACCAGCAGAGATCGACTAGCGTCCTACGAGCAGTACTTC. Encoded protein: CATSRDRLASYEQYF.